Listed below are T cell receptor beta chains from one sample, sequenced in a study of cytomegalovirus exposure and HLA in healthy donors. Here immunoSEQ multiplex PCR was the method, and the copy in TCRdb shows in-frame clones only, minus some. Altogether about 150,000 clones are present, roughly 80% being singletons, with the ten largest covering 5.5% to 7.5%. The sample consisted of PBMCs. The source is a man aged 25-40 years in good health and CMV-seropositive. Each CDR3 is given without its conserved first and last residue. Size is stated for part of the rows, as once, few or many counts, or as a class when the clone is expanded.

V gene	clone size	CDR3 protein
TRBV5-1	-	ASSLLQGPQETQY
TRBV7-9	-	ASSAGQRVDIQY
TRBV6-5	-	ASSNTGGANFEQY
TRBV7-9	-	ASSLGAPNTDTQY
TRBV5-1	-	ASRSGLAAKETQY
TRBV13	-	ASRIRNTYEQY
TRBV5-4	few	ASSLELQGSGANVLT
TRBV19	once	ASTPTGPTDTQY
TRBV19	-	ASSQGYTGELF
TRBV29-1	-	SGGQTSSYNEQF
TRBV19	-	ASTFSRGAYTGELF
TRBV6-6	-	ASSYGGGAMNTEAF
TRBV28	-	ASSLFSGRDEQF
TRBV6-1	once	ASSESRQGFTEAF
TRBV19	-	ASSIRASLSTDTQY
TRBV6-5	-	ASSLHDAGIPYEQY
TRBV5-1	-	ASSWDRDTDTQY
TRBV18	-	ASSPPTGHTEKLF
TRBV13	-	ASSYRLAGDYEQY
TRBV12-5	-	ASGLGTGEQF
TRBV4-2	few	ASSQDYRDNSYNEQF
TRBV7-6	-	ASRTGTGASYEQY
TRBV5-5	-	ASSSHPDRRYGYT
TRBV6-1	-	ASSDWGQAATNEKLF
TRBV6-5	-	ASSYRGLVSNEQF
TRBV12-2	-	ASRLIRSVINEKLF
TRBV5-1	once	ASSAGGATELF
TRBV4-1	-	ASSQGSLAGETQY
TRBV6-5	-	ASSLGTGLNSPLH
TRBV11-2	-	ASSRYRQETQY
TRBV19	-	ASSTVGTGSYNSPLH
TRBV6-5	-	ASSRRQGLVEQY
TRBV5-1	-	ASSPGTGNQPQH
TRBV6-1	once	ASSVSGGLGEQY
TRBV7-8	-	ASSLGRINYGYT
TRBV6-5	-	ASSPTSGGTGELF
TRBV27	-	ASSGTGSSYEQY
TRBV7-2	-	ASSLAGGQNYGYT
TRBV7-3	-	ASSSFAGGPTDTQY
TRBV10-1	-	ASSEGLAGGTGSYEQY
TRBV6-5	-	ASSYRTSVFYNEQF
TRBV27	-	ASSLRGSNNEQF
TRBV5-4	-	ASSFKTGRSSNYGYT